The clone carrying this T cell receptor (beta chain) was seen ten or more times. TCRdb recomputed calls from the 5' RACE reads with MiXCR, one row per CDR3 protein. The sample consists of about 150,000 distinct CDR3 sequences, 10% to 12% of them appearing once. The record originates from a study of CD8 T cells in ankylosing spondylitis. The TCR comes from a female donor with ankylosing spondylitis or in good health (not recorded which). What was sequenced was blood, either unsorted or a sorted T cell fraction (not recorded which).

This CDR3 reads CASSLRDSSYEQYF. The CDR3 DNA reads TGTGCCAGCAGTTTGAGGGACAGCTCCTACGAGCAGTACTTC. The chain couples TRBV12-3 or TRBV12-4 to TRBJ2-7, with TRBD1 identical over 7 bases. The CDR3 is 14 amino acids. Losses at the gene ends were 3 bases for V and 0 bases for J; bases not matched to a gene: 2.